Each of the 14 T cell receptor beta chains below was sequenced from the same sample in a study of regulatory T cells in long-lasting Graves disease. Sequencing libraries for TCR beta were prepared with iRepertoire HTBI primers and Arm-PCR of CDR3 regions. TCRdb reprocessed the multiplex PCR reads via MiXCR and lists one record per CDR3 protein. The sample records some 560,000 distinct CDR3 sequences, about 16% being singletons. Time point defined: newly diagnosed GD, antithyroid drugs for less than 3 months. With RNA extracted from PBMCs as input, the TCR library was made. Another study also made use of these data, one on T cells in Graves' hyperthyroidism and ophthalmopathy.

Source: peripheral blood mononuclear cells (PBMCs), taken at new diagnosis, from a patient treated with antithyroid drugs. These TCRs come from a woman aged 35 to 60 with Graves disease.

In this sample, this clonotype turned up a few times. The rearrangement uses TRBV7-2 and TRBJ1-2, with D hard to call. Germline values: CDR1 SGHTA, CDR2 FQGNSA. The V gene lost 0 bases and the J gene lost 4 bases, with 12 bases spanning the gap. This CDR3 is 15 amino acids long. This CDR3 reads CASSLARLQSYGYTF. The CDR3 region has the DNA TGTGCCAGCAGCTTAGCGCGTCTCCAGAGCTATGGCTACACCTTC.

Ten or more counts support this clonotype. V usage is TRBV6-1 and J usage is TRBJ1-1, with 7 positions matching TRBD1. J was trimmed by 5 bases and V by 8 bases; bases with no gene match: 11. The CDR3 covers 14 residues. Germline V gene lookup returns CDR1 MNHNS and CDR2 SASEGT. The CDR3 sequence: CASGGLGGETEAFF. CDR3 in DNA: TGTGCCAGCGGGGGCCTAGGGGGCGAAACTGAAGCTTTCTTT.

The chain couples TRBV6-2 or TRBV6-3 to TRBJ1-5, with D uncertain. The CDR3 contains 13 residues. Trimming took off 0 bases at V and 9 bases at J, with 9 bases between the two ends. Germline V gene lookup returns CDR1 MNHEY and CDR2 SVGEGT. In DNA form, the CDR3 reads TGTGCCAGCAGTTACTCGTTCCATCGGCCCCAGCATTTT. This codes for CASSYSFHRPQHF.

At least ten counts were recorded for this clonotype. The chain recombines TRBV28 with TRBJ2-7; 11 nucleotides align to TRBD1. Germline V CDR1 and CDR2: MDHEN, SYDVKM. V lost 6 bases and J lost 3; bases outside the gene matches: 10. The CDR3 loop spans 16 amino acids. Written as DNA, the CDR3 is TGTGCCAGCAGCAGAGGACAGGGGGCAGGAATCTACGAGCAGTACTTC. Translation gives CASSRGQGAGIYEQYF.

The table lists this clonotype with many counts. This chain joins TRBV12-3 or TRBV12-4 and TRBJ2-7; tentatively, D is TRBD1 (6 bases). Trimming pared 5 bases from V and 5 bases from J, leaving 13 bases between. There are 13 residues in the CDR3. The CDR3 loop is CASSIRQDHEQYF. As DNA, the CDR3 is TGTGCCAGCAGTATAAGACAGGACCACGAGCAGTACTTC.

As regards this clonotype: A read error may be the cause here, since a much bigger clone is one base away. The V gene is TRBV10-3, the J gene TRBJ2-3; 7 nucleotides match TRBD2. There are 16 residues in the CDR3. Germline lookup yields CDR1 ENHRY and CDR2 SYGVKD. V gave up 6 bases and J gave up 4 bases; unmatched junction bases: 13. CDR3 residues: CAISDKTSRLSDTQYF. CDR3 in DNA: TGTGCCATCAGCGATAAGACTAGCAGGTTATCAGATACGCAGTATTTT.

The chain uses TRBV20-1 and TRBJ1-1, with a tentative D call TRBD1 (6 bases). CDR1 is DFQATT and CDR2 is SNEGSKA in the germline V gene (reference sequence). Trimming removed 5 bases at V and 2 bases at J, with 12 bases between. CDR3 length: 13 amino acids. The CDR3 region has the DNA TGCAGTGCTTCCTGGGACACAAACACTGAAGCTTTCTTT. The encoded protein is CSASWDTNTEAFF.

This clonotype was found a few times. V gene TRBV19 combines with J gene TRBJ1-2; D is possibly TRBD1 (5 bases). V lost 5 bases to trimming and J lost 2 bases, with 12 bases between them. Germline V gives CDR1 LNHDA, CDR2 SQIVND (reference sequence). The CDR3 runs to 14 residues. This chain's CDR3 is CASSLPDINYGYTF. The CDR3 DNA reads as TGTGCCAGTAGTCTTCCGGACATCAACTATGGCTACACCTTC.

This clonotype has only a few counts. The V gene is TRBV2, the J gene TRBJ2-5, with a weak D call TRBD2 (6 bases). With 6 bases removed from V and 4 bases from J, the gap between germline ends came to 15 bases. The CDR3 sequence is 14 residues long. Germline V gene lookup returns CDR1 SNHLY and CDR2 FYNNEI. Here the CDR3 reads CASSSLGGLETQYF. CDR3 nucleotides: TGTGCCAGCAGCTCCCTGGGGGGACTAGAGACCCAGTACTTC.

The V call is TRBV12-3 or TRBV12-4, the J call TRBJ2-5; perhaps TRBD2 as D (6 bases). V lost 6 bases, J lost 5 bases, and 13 bases lay in between. The length of the CDR3 is 13 residues. The CDR3, as DNA: TGTGCCAGCAGCGAAGGGAGGTTGGAGACCCAGTACTTC. Translation gives CASSEGRLETQYF.

There are a few counts of this clonotype. The V gene is TRBV5-8, the J gene TRBJ2-3; the match to TRBD2 covers 9 bases. The CDR3 runs to 17 residues. The germline V gene encodes CDR1 SGHTS and CDR2 YDEGEE. Unmatched junction bases numbered 10, after V lost 4 bases and J lost 1 base. CDR3 sequence reads: CASSPFGASGGTDTQYF. CDR3 nucleotides: TGTGCCAGCAGCCCTTTTGGGGCTAGCGGGGGCACAGATACGCAGTATTTT.

The chain recombines TRBV4-1 with TRBJ1-6; 11 nucleotides match TRBD1. In germline, CDR1 is MGHRA, CDR2 YSYEKL. The CDR3 extends over 15 amino acids. The trim removed 2 bases at V and 10 bases at J, leaving 4 bases unmatched. The CDR3 bases are TGCGCCAGCAGCCAACCCGGGACAGGGGGATCACCCCTCCACTTT. Amino acids: CASSQPGTGGSPLHF.

The table lists this clonotype with many counts. The chain carries TRBV7-6 and TRBJ1-1; D is ambiguous. The germline V gene encodes CDR1 SGHVS and CDR2 FNYEAQ. V was cut by 1 base and J by 6 bases, with 9 bases left in between. This CDR3 has 13 residues. The CDR3 DNA reads as TGTGCCAGCAGCTTAGAGGGCGGGTCTGAAGCTTTCTTT. It yields the protein CASSLEGGSEAFF.

Concerning this clonotype: A read error may be the cause here, since a much bigger clone is one base away. The chain carries TRBV5-5 and TRBJ2-7; 9 positions agree with TRBD1. Germline V gene data show CDR1 as SGHKS and CDR2 as YYEKEE (reference sequence). The CDR3 loop spans 15 amino acids. Trimming at V came to 4 bases and at J to 2 bases, leaving 7 bases not matched to a gene. The CDR3 loop is CASSQGTGRTYEQYF. CDR3 DNA sequence: TGTGCCAGCAGCCAGGGGACAGGGAGAACCTACGAGCAGTACTTC.